The T cell receptor (beta chain) under discussion was sequenced for a study of CD8 T cells in acute hepatitis C reinfection. Study-level information: TCRbeta of HCV NS3-1073-specific CD8+ T cells was profiled.

The CDR3 is made up of 15 amino acids. CDR1 LGHNT and CDR2 FRNRAP come from the germline V gene. The V and J ends lost 6 bases and 2 bases, in that order; junction bases with no gene match: 7. Profiled with immunoSEQ multiplex PCR; TCRdb holds only in-frame clones, not every one. The sample has 30,000 to 45,000 clones, 80% to 90% seen once. The time point is: naive CD8 control sorted from an acute-time-point sample. The chain couples TRBV12-5 to TRBJ2-3, with TRBD1 matching 8 bases. Sequencing was performed on naive CD8+ T cells from PBMCs. This receptor was obtained from a woman under 30 who spontaneously cleared hepatitis C infection. CDR3 sequence: CASGGDRRFTDTQYF. For the CDR3, the DNA is TGTGCTAGTGGGGGGGACAGGAGGTTCACAGATACGCAGTATTTT.